A single sample gave rise to the 30 T cell receptor beta chains below, sequenced in a study of shared clonotypes between healthy human individuals (dated by TCRdb to 2018 to 2020). The library was made by the immunoSEQ multiplex PCR assay. TCRdb obtained this table from immuneACCESS and retained in-frame rearrangements with V and J assigned. These tables miss some clones; where compared with another copy, unresolved V genes account for less than half of the shortfall, and the remainder is unexplained. The sample contains 2 million or so clones, 95% of them found a single time. The ten largest clones add up to 0.13% of the sample. Sequenced material: naive CD4+ T cells sorted from blood. Sample cell subset or site, as interpreted from the label and publication: CD45RA+ positively selected. Every receptor here comes from a man between 18 and 35 years old in good health.

The V and J genes are TRBV28 and TRBJ1-2; 9 positions agree with TRBD1. Germline V gene data show CDR1 as MDHEN and CDR2 as SYDVKM. The CDR3 extends over 14 amino acids. Trimming cost V 4 bases and J 3 bases; bases outside gene matches: 3. In DNA form, the CDR3 reads TGTGCCAGCAGTTACAGGGGGCTCCACTATGGCTACACCTTC. This encodes CASSYRGLHYGYTF.

The gene calls are TRBV18 and TRBJ1-1; D uncertain. The germline V gene has CDR1 KGHSH and CDR2 LQKENI. V lost 0 bases and J lost 10, with 12 bases in between. This CDR3 is 13 amino acids long. The CDR3 region has the DNA TGTGCCAGCTCACCACCTCTTCCAGCACCAGCTTTCTTT. Translation gives CASSPPLPAPAFF.

The genes are TRBV11-3 and TRBJ2-1; D remains ambiguous. Trimming cost V 5 bases and J 6 bases, with 2 bases left between them. The CDR3 has 10 amino acids. Germline assignment: CDR1 SGHNT and CDR2 YENEEA. The CDR3 DNA reads as TGTGCCAGCAGCGTCAATGAGCAGTTCTTC. It specifies CASSVNEQFF.

This rearrangement joins TRBV5-1 to TRBJ2-3; 13 positions agree with TRBD2. The germline gives CDR1 SGHRS, CDR2 YFSETQ. The CDR3 sequence is 18 residues long. V trimming: 0 bases; J trimming: 4 bases; junction bases outside the gene matches: 8. CDR3 protein: CASSLGGLAGTSPDTQYF. CDR3 DNA: TGCGCCAGCAGCTTGGGGGGACTAGCGGGAACTTCCCCAGATACGCAGTATTTT.

The chain recombines TRBV12-5 with TRBJ1-3; no clear D gene. Germline V CDR1 and CDR2: LGHNT, FRNRAP. V was cut by 6 bases and J by 4 bases, with 7 bases left in between. CDR3 length: 12 amino acids. The CDR3 here is CASGGNGNTIYF. The CDR3 DNA reads TGTGCTAGTGGGGGGAACGGAAACACCATATATTTT.

V gene TRBV27 combines with J gene TRBJ2-2; possible D gene TRBD1, 6 bases. Germline V CDR1 and CDR2: MNHEY, SMNVEV (reference sequence). Deletions cut 7 bases from V and 0 bases from J, with 12 bases between. CDR3 size: 15 residues. The CDR3 DNA follows: TGTGCCAGCATGGTGACAGGAACGAACACCGGGGAGCTGTTTTTT. It encodes CASMVTGTNTGELFF.

The rearrangement links TRBV6-1 to TRBJ1-6, with D perhaps TRBD1 (6 bases). The germline V and J ends were trimmed by 5 bases and 5 bases, with 13 bases remaining between them. Germline CDR1 and CDR2: MNHNS and SASEGT. The CDR3 has 15 residues. In DNA, the CDR3 is TGTGCCAGCAGTTCCGGACAGACTCATAATTCACCCCTCCACTTT. Amino acids: CASSSGQTHNSPLHF.

The chain links TRBV2 to TRBJ2-2; D is possibly TRBD1 (7 bases). The CDR3 runs to 14 residues. Germline loops: CDR1 SNHLY, CDR2 FYNNEI. V lost 4 bases and J 7 bases, leaving 13 bases between the germline ends. As DNA, the CDR3 is TGTGCCAGCAGTGGGCAGGGGGGAAACGGGGAGCTGTTTTTT. Translation gives CASSGQGGNGELFF.

The rearrangement uses TRBV7-2 and TRBJ2-5, with D maybe TRBD1 (5 bases). Germline V CDR1 and CDR2: SGHTA, FQGNSA. This CDR3 has 14 residues. V gave up 5 bases and J gave up 1 base, with 11 bases separating them. CDR3 amino acids: CASSTRVTQETQYF. CDR3 coding DNA: TGTGCCAGCAGCACCAGGGTGACCCAAGAGACCCAGTACTTC.

The chain uses TRBV2 and TRBJ2-3, with TRBD2 matching over 7 bases. Per the germline V gene, CDR1 is SNHLY and CDR2 is FYNNEI. With 6 bases clipped from V and 0 bases from J, the junction kept 9 bases outside the gene matches. The CDR3 spans 16 residues. CDR3 amino acids: CASSRESGVSTDTQYF. Written as DNA, the CDR3 is TGTGCCAGCAGCCGGGAGAGCGGGGTGAGCACAGATACGCAGTATTTT. Supplemented by reference TRBV2 and TRBJ2-3, the full variable domain reads EPEVTQTPSHQVTQMGQEVILRCVPISNHLYFYWYRQILGQKVEFLVSFYNNEISEKSEIFDDQFSVERPDGSNFTLKIRSTKLEDSAMYFCASSRESGVSTDTQYFGPGTRLTVL.

The chain has TRBV4-1 and TRBJ2-5; the D gene could be TRBD1 or TRBD2 (5 bases each). The CDR3 has 17 amino acids. Germline V gives CDR1 MGHRA, CDR2 YSYEKL. V shed 1 base and J shed 5 bases, with 20 bases lying between them. The CDR3 spells CASSQAPGPLVTETQYF. For the CDR3, the DNA is TGCGCCAGCAGCCAAGCGCCGGGACCCCTGGTCACGGAGACCCAGTACTTC.

V is TRBV5-4 and J is TRBJ2-7, with 8 bases fitting TRBD1. The CDR3 consists of 12 residues. Unmatched junction bases numbered 1, after V lost 4 bases and J lost 4 bases. Germline V CDR1 and CDR2: SGHNT, YYREEE (reference sequence). The CDR3 DNA reads as TGTGCCAGCAGCAGGACAGGGTACGAGCAGTACTTC. Encoded protein: CASSRTGYEQYF.

V and J are TRBV10-2 and TRBJ1-2, with a possible D match to TRBD1 (5 bases). The CDR3 runs to 14 residues. Trimming pared 4 bases from V and 4 bases from J, leaving 13 bases between. Germline values: CDR1 WSHSY, CDR2 SAAADI. CDR3 amino acids: CASSGLGGVYGYTF. The CDR3 coding sequence is TGCGCCAGCAGTGGTTTGGGGGGGGTCTATGGCTACACCTTC.

The rearrangement uses TRBV6-6 and TRBJ1-2; D is unclear. V lost 0 bases and J lost 7, with 12 bases in between. This CDR3 is 14 amino acids long. In germline, CDR1 is MNHNY, CDR2 SVGAGI (reference sequence). The CDR3 nucleotides are TGTGCCAGCAGTTACTCGAGAGAAGGAGCTGGCTACACCTTC. This translates into CASSYSREGAGYTF.

This chain connects TRBV18 to TRBJ1-5; TRBD1 agrees at 11 bases. Per the germline V gene, CDR1 is KGHSH and CDR2 is LQKENI. Unmatched junction bases numbered 5, after V lost 4 bases and J lost 6 bases. This CDR3 region has 15 residues. Here the CDR3 reads CASSQGQGGSQPQHF. In DNA, the CDR3 is TGTGCCAGCTCACAGGGACAGGGGGGAAGTCAGCCCCAGCATTTT.

On this clone: The same CDR3 can be traced to other DNA sequences in this sample. The gene calls are TRBV19 and TRBJ1-6, with D uncertain. Trimming took off 5 bases at V and 6 bases at J, with 8 bases between the two ends. Per germline, CDR1 LNHDA and CDR2 SQIVND (reference sequence). The CDR3 sequence is 13 residues long. This CDR3 is CASSPPGNSPLHF. In DNA, the CDR3 is TGTGCCAGTAGTCCACCGGGTAATTCACCCCTCCACTTT. Combining the CDR3 with reference TRBV19 and TRBJ1-6 gives the whole variable domain DGGITQSPKYLFRKEGQNVTLSCEQNLNHDAMYWYRQDPGQGLRLIYYSQIVNDFQKGDIAEGYSVSREKKESFPLTVTSAQKNPTAFYLCASSPPGNSPLHFGNGTRLTVT.

This chain connects TRBV7-9 to TRBJ2-7, with TRBD1 identical over 7 bases. The CDR3 is made up of 15 amino acids. V lost 3 bases to trimming and J lost 5 bases; unmatched junction nucleotides: 10. Germline values: CDR1 SEHNR, CDR2 FQNEAQ (reference sequence). This CDR3 reads CASSFFLQTGNEQYF. CDR3 DNA sequence: TGTGCCAGCAGCTTTTTCTTACAGACAGGGAACGAGCAGTACTTC.

The rearrangement uses TRBV30 and TRBJ2-3; 13 bases are a match to TRBD2. There are 17 residues in the CDR3. J was trimmed by 4 bases and V by 0 bases; bases with no gene match: 7. The germline gives CDR1 GTSNPN, CDR2 SVGIG (reference sequence). The CDR3 sequence is CAWSVLRTSGRPDTQYF. The CDR3 DNA is TGTGCCTGGAGTGTACTCAGGACTAGCGGGAGACCAGATACGCAGTATTTT. The variable domain in full, with the rest retrieved from reference TRBV30 and TRBJ2-3, is SQTIHQWPATLVQPVGSPLSLECTVEGTSNPNLYWYRQAAGRGLQLLFYSVGIGQISSEVPQNLSASRPQDRQFILSSKKLLLSDSGFYLCAWSVLRTSGRPDTQYFGPGTRLTVL.

The chain recombines TRBV7-6 with TRBJ2-1, with 10 bases lining up with TRBD2. Trimming at V came to 3 bases and at J to 7 bases, leaving 9 bases not matched to a gene. Per the germline V gene, CDR1 is SGHVS and CDR2 is FNYEAQ. The CDR3 covers 16 residues. The CDR3 spells CASSLLAGVVLNEQFF. The DNA for the CDR3 is TGTGCCAGCAGCTTGCTAGCGGGAGTAGTATTAAATGAGCAGTTCTTC.

V usage is TRBV7-8 and J usage is TRBJ1-1; 7 bases agree with TRBD1. The CDR3 extends over 13 amino acids. J was trimmed by 8 bases and V by 1 base; bases with no gene match: 4. Looked up from germline, CDR1 is SGHVS and CDR2 is FQNEAQ. The DNA for the CDR3 is TGTGCCAGCAGCTTAGGACAGGGAATAGAAGCTTTCTTT. It yields the protein CASSLGQGIEAFF.

The rearrangement joins TRBV7-2 to TRBJ2-7; 14 positions agree with TRBD2. This CDR3 contains 17 residues. J gave up 2 bases and V 3 bases, and 6 bases lay outside the gene matches. From germline, CDR1 is SGHTA and CDR2 FQGNSA. The CDR3 coding sequence is TGTGCCAGCAGCTTGGCCGGGACTAGCGGGGGACCCTACGAGCAGTACTTC. It translates to CASSLAGTSGGPYEQYF. The whole variable domain, remainder taken from reference TRBV7-2 and TRBJ2-7, is GAGVSQSPSNKVTEKGKDVELRCDPISGHTALYWYRQSLGQGLEFLIYFQGNSAPDKSGLPSDRFSAERTGGSVSTLTIQRTQQEDSAVYLCASSLAGTSGGPYEQYFGPGTRLTVT.

This chain connects TRBV5-1 to TRBJ2-3; 14 positions match TRBD2. With 4 bases clipped from V and 5 bases from J, the junction kept 6 bases outside the gene matches. This CDR3 region has 16 residues. Germline values: CDR1 SGHRS, CDR2 YFSETQ. The CDR3 DNA is TGCGCCAGCAGCGGACTAGCGGGGGGAGTGGAAGATACGCAGTATTTT. Protein: CASSGLAGGVEDTQYF.

The CDR3 region is CASSEARLVVNIQYF. CDR3 nucleotide sequence: TGCGCCAGCAGTGAGGCCAGACTAGTTGTAAACATTCAGTACTTC. This chain uses TRBV10-2 with TRBJ2-4; maybe TRBD2 (6 bases). CDR1 is WSHSY and CDR2 is SAAADI in the germline V gene. V dropped 2 bases and J dropped 6 bases, with 14 bases sitting between them. The CDR3 spans 15 residues.

The chain joins TRBV11-3 to TRBJ2-7; the D gene is possibly TRBD2 (6 bases). This CDR3 is built from 18 residues. CDR1 and CDR2 from the germline V gene are SGHNT and YENEEA. Trimming took 2 bases from V and 3 from J, leaving 23 bases between them. The CDR3 region has the DNA TGTGCCAGCAGCTTACCCGCGGGACCCCTCAATGGAAGCTACGAGCAGTACTTC. This gives the protein CASSLPAGPLNGSYEQYF.

The chain carries TRBV25-1 and TRBJ2-2; TRBD1 matches at 7 bases. Germline V gene data show CDR1 as MGHDK and CDR2 as SYGVNS. CDR3 length: 16 residues. The V gene end was trimmed by 2 bases and the J gene end by 6 bases; junction bases not matched to a gene: 9. DNA for the CDR3: TGTGCCAGCAGTGAACTCGACAGGGTGATTGCCGGGGAGCTGTTTTTT. Residues: CASSELDRVIAGELFF.

The chain couples TRBV7-3 to TRBJ2-3; D gene uncertain. The germline CDR1 and CDR2 sequences are SGHTA and FQGTGA. The CDR3 extends over 13 amino acids. V was shortened by 2 bases and J by 8 bases, with 11 bases between the two germline ends. This CDR3 is CASSLESLGTQYF. The CDR3 nucleotides read TGTGCCAGCAGCTTAGAGTCTTTGGGTACGCAGTATTTT.

V usage is TRBV18 and J usage is TRBJ2-1; D is perhaps TRBD1 (7 bases). V was shortened by 0 bases and J by 12 bases, with 18 bases between the two germline ends. Germline V gene lookup returns CDR1 KGHSH and CDR2 LQKENI. The CDR3 length is 15 residues. CDR3 nucleotides: TGTGCCAGCTCACCACCGGAGGGGGCGCAATCAACGCAGTTCTTC. It is translated as CASSPPEGAQSTQFF. Complete variable domain (other parts from reference TRBV18 and TRBJ2-1): NAGVMQNPRHLVRRRGQEARLRCSPMKGHSHVYWYRQLPEEGLKFMVYLQKENIIDESGMPKERFSAEFPKEGPSILRIQQVVRGDSAAYFCASSPPEGAQSTQFFGPGTRLTVL.

As for this clone: This sample also contains other DNA sequences that code for the same CDR3. The chain joins TRBV9 to TRBJ2-3; D is ambiguous. CDR1 is SGDLS and CDR2 is YYNGEE in the germline V gene. The CDR3 loop spans 14 amino acids. V was trimmed by 0 bases and J by 3 bases, leaving 8 bases between them. The CDR3 region has the DNA TGTGCCAGCAGCGTAGGATCTGTAACAGATACGCAGTATTTT. Translating gives CASSVGSVTDTQYF.

The chain employs TRBV6-1 and TRBJ2-7; D is unclear. Germline CDR1 is MNHNS and CDR2 is SASEGT. The CDR3 totals 12 residues. V lost 0 bases and J lost 7, with 7 bases in between. The CDR3 here is CASSEAVGEQYF. The CDR3 DNA reads as TGTGCCAGCAGTGAAGCGGTGGGGGAGCAGTACTTC.

This chain uses TRBV29-1 with TRBJ2-7, with a possible D match to TRBD1 (6 bases). CDR3 length: 13 residues. Trimming left V 3 bases short and J 0 bases short, with 9 bases between. In germline, CDR1 is SQVTM, CDR2 ANQGSEA. The CDR3 DNA reads TGCAGCGTTGAGGCCAGGGGCTCCTACGAGCAGTACTTC. It specifies CSVEARGSYEQYF.